This TCR beta chain was obtained from a study of cytomegalovirus exposure and HLA in healthy donors. Broader study findings: TCR beta chains associated with HLA were, in a later analysis, more clonally expanded than equally common others.

Germline values: CDR1 SEHNR, CDR2 FQNEAQ (reference sequence). V trimming: 5 bases; J trimming: 8 bases; junction bases outside the gene matches: 9. CDR3 length equals 15 residues. Vbeta (60) and Jbeta (13) primers were used in the PCR. Assay used: immunoSEQ multiplex PCR; TCRdb lists only in-frame clones, some missing. Of 110,000 to 150,000 clones listed, roughly 73% are singletons. Of note for this clone: Its matching antigen is unknown.

Sequences were obtained from PBMCs. The TCR comes from a human donor in good health. The chain combines TRBV7-9 with TRBJ1-4, with 9 bases identical to TRBD1. CDR3 loop: CASSPSTGGYEKLFF. The DNA for the CDR3 is TGTGCCAGCAGCCCCTCGACAGGGGGATACGAAAAACTGTTTTTT. The complete variable domain, with remaining parts taken from reference TRBV7-9 and TRBJ1-4, reads DTGVSQNPRHKITKRGQNVTFRCDPISEHNRLYWYRQTLGQGPEFLTYFQNEAQLEKSRLLSDRFSAERPKGSFSTLEIQRTEQGDSAMYLCASSPSTGGYEKLFFGSGTQLSVL.